Here is one TCR beta chain with its context. There are 15 residues in the CDR3. The germline V and J ends were trimmed by 3 bases and 4 bases, with 16 bases remaining between them. Germline values: CDR1 MGHRA, CDR2 YSYEKL. Profiling relied on immunoSEQ multiplex PCR, and the TCRdb table lists in-frame clones only, not all of them. The sample shows almost 400,000 clones, just under 90% of them seen only once. The data are from a study of blood T cell repertoires in COVID-19. Study context: Sources were T cells, B-cell-depleted T cells, or PBMCs; the material itself was cDNA or gDNA.

Those enrolled, adults aged about 18 to 89 years, came from some 25 US areas. Clinical histories supplied by participants themselves formed the basis of cohort assignment. Resolution of symptoms, clearance, or two negative PCRs was present in recovered Cohort 3 donors. The sequenced sample consisted of PBMCs or T cells enriched from blood (not recorded which). The origin of this receptor is a woman in her thirties who had recovered from COVID-19. The rearrangement uses TRBV4-1 and TRBJ2-7, with TRBD1 as a possible D gene (6 bases). CDR3 nucleotide sequence: TGCGCCAGCAGCCATTCACAGGGTCTAGGGTACGAGCAGTACTTC. It is translated as CASSHSQGLGYEQYF.